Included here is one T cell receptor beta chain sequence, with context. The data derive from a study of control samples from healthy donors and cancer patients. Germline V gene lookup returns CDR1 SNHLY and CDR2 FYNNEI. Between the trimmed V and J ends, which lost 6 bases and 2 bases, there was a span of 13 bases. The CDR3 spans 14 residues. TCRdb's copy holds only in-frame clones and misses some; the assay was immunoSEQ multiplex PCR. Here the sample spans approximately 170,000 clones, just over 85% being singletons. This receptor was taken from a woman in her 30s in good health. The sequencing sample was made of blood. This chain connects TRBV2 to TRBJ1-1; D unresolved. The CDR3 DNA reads TGTGCCAGCAGCCCCGTTCGGGGTAACACTGAAGCTTTCTTT. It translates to CASSPVRGNTEAFF.